The 5 T cell receptor beta chains listed next were all sequenced from one sample in a study of cytomegalovirus exposure and HLA in healthy donors. Researchers ran the PCR with 60 Vbeta and 13 Jbeta primers. The protocol was immunoSEQ multiplex PCR, while the TCRdb copy is restricted to in-frame clones and leaves out a portion. The data show about 240,000 clones, approximately 84% seen once. Sequencing input: PBMCs. Receptor source: a girl aged 2 to 10 in good health and CMV-seronegative.

CDR3 in DNA: TGTGCCAGCAGCGTAGCACAGGGCGGCACTGAAGCTTTCTTT. It yields the protein CASSVAQGGTEAFF. The V call is TRBV9, the J call TRBJ1-1; TRBD1 is a possible D gene (6 bases). Germline CDR1 and CDR2: SGDLS and YYNGEE. The CDR3 totals 14 residues. Trimming left V 0 bases short and J 4 bases short, with 10 bases between.

The chain employs TRBV5-6 and TRBJ2-7; tentative D call: TRBD1 (6 bases). Looked up from germline, CDR1 is SGHDT and CDR2 is YYEEEE. CDR3 length: 15 residues. V lost 4 bases and J lost 5, with 19 bases in between. In nucleotides, the CDR3 is TGTGCCAGCAGCCTACCTAACAGGGTGGAGGACGAGCAGTACTTC. Translation gives CASSLPNRVEDEQYF. The whole variable domain, filled in from reference TRBV5-6 and TRBJ2-7, reads DAGVTQSPTHLIKTRGQQVTLRCSPKSGHDTVSWYQQALGQGPQFIFQYYEEEERQRGNFPDRFSGHQFPNYSSELNVNALLLGDSALYLCASSLPNRVEDEQYFGPGTRLTVT.

This clone was counted a few times. This sequence joins TRBV2 and TRBJ1-2; TRBD1 matches at 10 bases. V was clipped by 5 bases and J by 6 bases; unmatched bases: 6. The CDR3 length is 14 residues. CDR1 and CDR2 from the germline V gene are SNHLY and FYNNEI. The CDR3 DNA reads as TGTGCCAGCAGTCTAGACAGGGGGCCGCATGGCTACACCTTC. Translated, it gives CASSLDRGPHGYTF.

The rearrangement joins TRBV5-6 to TRBJ2-5, with D perhaps matching TRBD2 (7 bases). CDR1 and CDR2 from the germline V gene are SGHDT and YYEEEE. The CDR3 runs to 16 residues. V was shortened by 5 bases and J by 4 bases, with 21 bases between the two germline ends. CDR3 bases: TGTGCCAGCAGAACACAACGGGGGGCCAGAATAGAGACCCAGTACTTC. The encoded protein is CASRTQRGARIETQYF. Variable domain in full (rest from reference TRBV5-6 and TRBJ2-5): DAGVTQSPTHLIKTRGQQVTLRCSPKSGHDTVSWYQQALGQGPQFIFQYYEEEERQRGNFPDRFSGHQFPNYSSELNVNALLLGDSALYLCASRTQRGARIETQYFGPGTRLLVL.

The chain has TRBV4-1 and TRBJ2-7, with 9 positions matching TRBD2. V trimming: 0 bases; J trimming: 4 bases; junction bases outside the gene matches: 7. CDR3 length: 16 residues. The V gene's germline CDR1 is MGHRA and CDR2 YSYEKL. CDR3 loop: CASSQEVREGRYEQYF. In DNA form, the CDR3 reads TGCGCCAGCAGCCAAGAAGTGCGGGAGGGCCGATACGAGCAGTACTTC.